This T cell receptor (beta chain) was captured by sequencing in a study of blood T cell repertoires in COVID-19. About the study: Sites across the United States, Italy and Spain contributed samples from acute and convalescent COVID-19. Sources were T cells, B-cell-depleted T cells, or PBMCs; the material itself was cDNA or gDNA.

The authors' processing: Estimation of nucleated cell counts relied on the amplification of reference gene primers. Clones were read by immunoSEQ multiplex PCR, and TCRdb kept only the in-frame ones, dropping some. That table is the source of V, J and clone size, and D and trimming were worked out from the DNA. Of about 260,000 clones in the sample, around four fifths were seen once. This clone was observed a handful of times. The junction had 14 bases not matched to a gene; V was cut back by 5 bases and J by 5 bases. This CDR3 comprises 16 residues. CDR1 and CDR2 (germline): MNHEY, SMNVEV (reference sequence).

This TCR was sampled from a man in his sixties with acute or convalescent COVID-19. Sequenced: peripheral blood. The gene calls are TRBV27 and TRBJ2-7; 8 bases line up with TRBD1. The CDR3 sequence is CASSLTGQGNFHEQYF. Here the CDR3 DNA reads TGTGCCAGCAGTCTTACCGGACAGGGAAATTTCCACGAGCAGTACTTC.